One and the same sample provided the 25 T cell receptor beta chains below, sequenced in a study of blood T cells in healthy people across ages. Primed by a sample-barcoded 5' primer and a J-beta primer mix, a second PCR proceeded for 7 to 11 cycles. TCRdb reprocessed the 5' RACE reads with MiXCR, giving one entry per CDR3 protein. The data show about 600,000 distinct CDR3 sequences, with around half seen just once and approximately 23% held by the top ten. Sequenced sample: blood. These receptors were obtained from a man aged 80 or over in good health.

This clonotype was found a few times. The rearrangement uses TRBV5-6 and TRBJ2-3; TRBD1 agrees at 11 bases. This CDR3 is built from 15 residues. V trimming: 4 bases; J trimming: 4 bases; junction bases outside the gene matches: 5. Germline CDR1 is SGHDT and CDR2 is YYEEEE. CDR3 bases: TGTGCCAGCAGCCGGGACAGGGGGAACCCAGATACGCAGTATTTT. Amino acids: CASSRDRGNPDTQYF.

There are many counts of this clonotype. The CDR3 DNA sequence: TGTGCCAGCAGTTACTTCTCCGGGGGCACAGATACGCAGTATTTT. It translates to CASSYFSGGTDTQYF. The chain employs TRBV6-6 and TRBJ2-3; TRBD2 is a possible D gene (5 bases). This CDR3 has 15 residues. Germline lookup yields CDR1 MNHNY and CDR2 SVGAGI (reference sequence). V shed 1 base and J shed 1 base, with 9 bases lying between them.

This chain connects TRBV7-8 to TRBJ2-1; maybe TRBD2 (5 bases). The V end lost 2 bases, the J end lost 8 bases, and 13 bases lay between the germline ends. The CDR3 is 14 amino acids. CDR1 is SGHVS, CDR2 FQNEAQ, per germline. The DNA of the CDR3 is TGTGCCAGCAGCTTACGGACTGCCTCCTATGAGCAGTTCTTC. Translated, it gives CASSLRTASYEQFF.

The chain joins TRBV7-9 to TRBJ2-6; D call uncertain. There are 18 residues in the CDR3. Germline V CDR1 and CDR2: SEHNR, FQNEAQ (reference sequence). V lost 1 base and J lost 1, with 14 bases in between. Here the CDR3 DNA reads TGTGCCAGCAGCTTAGTTCGCGGAGACCAATCTGGGGCCAACGTCCTGACTTTC. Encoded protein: CASSLVRGDQSGANVLTF.

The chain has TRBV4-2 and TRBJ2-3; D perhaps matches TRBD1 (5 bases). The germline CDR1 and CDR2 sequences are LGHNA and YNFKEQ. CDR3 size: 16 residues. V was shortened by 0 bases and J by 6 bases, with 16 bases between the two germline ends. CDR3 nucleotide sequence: TGTGCCAGCAGCCAAGAAGCAGGGTCTACACAGGATACGCAGTATTTT. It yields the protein CASSQEAGSTQDTQYF.

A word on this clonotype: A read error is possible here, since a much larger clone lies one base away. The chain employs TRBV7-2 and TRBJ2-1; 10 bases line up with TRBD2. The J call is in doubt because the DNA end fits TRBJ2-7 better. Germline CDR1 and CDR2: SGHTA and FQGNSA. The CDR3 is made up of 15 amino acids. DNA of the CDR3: TGTGCCAGCAGCCCGCTAGCGGGAGTCTCCAATGAGCAGTACTTC. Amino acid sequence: CASSPLAGVSNEQYF.

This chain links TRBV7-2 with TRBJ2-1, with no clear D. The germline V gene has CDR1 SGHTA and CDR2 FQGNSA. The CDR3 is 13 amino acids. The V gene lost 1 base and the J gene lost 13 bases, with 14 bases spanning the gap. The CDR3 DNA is TGTGCCAGCAGCTTAGATAGGTCAGAGACCCAGTTCTTC. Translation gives CASSLDRSETQFF.

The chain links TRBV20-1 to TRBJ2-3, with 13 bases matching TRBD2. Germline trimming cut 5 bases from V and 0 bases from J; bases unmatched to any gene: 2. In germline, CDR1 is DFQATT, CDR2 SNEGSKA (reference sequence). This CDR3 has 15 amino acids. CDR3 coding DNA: TGCAGTGCTGGACTAGCGGGAGCTAGCACAGATACGCAGTATTTT. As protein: CSAGLAGASTDTQYF.

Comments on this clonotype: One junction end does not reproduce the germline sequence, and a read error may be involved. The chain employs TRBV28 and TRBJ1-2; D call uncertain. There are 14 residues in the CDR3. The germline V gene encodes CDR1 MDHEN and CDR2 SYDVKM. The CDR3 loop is CAGSPQVRVQGYTF. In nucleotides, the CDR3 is TGTGCCGGCAGTCCCCAGGTCCGGGTTCAAGGCTACACCTTC.

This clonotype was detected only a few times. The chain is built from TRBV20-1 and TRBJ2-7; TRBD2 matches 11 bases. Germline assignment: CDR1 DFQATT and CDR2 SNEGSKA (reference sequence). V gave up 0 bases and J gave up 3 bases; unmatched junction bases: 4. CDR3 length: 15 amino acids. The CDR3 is CSARDASGGSYEQYF. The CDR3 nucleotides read TGCAGTGCTAGAGATGCTAGCGGGGGGAGCTACGAGCAGTACTTC.

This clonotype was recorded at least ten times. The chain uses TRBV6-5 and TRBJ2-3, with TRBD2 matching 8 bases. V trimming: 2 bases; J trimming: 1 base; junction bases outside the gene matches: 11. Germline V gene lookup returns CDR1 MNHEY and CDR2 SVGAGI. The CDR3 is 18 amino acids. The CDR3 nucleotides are TGTGCCAGCAGTTACAACCCGGTTACTAGCGGCCGCACAGATACGCAGTATTTT. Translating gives CASSYNPVTSGRTDTQYF.

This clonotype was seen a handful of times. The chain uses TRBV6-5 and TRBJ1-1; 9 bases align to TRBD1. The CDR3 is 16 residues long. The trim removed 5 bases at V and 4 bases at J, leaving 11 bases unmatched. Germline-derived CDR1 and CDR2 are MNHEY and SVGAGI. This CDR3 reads CASSPTGTGIGTEAFF. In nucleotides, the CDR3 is TGTGCCAGCAGTCCTACCGGGACAGGGATAGGCACTGAAGCTTTCTTT.

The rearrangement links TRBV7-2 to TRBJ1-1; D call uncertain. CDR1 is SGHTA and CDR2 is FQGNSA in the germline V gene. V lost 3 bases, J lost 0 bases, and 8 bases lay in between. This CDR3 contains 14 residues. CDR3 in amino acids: CASSLTEMNTEAFF. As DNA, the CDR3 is TGTGCCAGCAGCTTGACGGAGATGAACACTGAAGCTTTCTTT.

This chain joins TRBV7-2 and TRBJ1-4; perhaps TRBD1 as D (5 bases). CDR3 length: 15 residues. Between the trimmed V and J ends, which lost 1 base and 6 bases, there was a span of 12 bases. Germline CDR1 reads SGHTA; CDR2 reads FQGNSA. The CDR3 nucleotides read TGTGCCAGCAGCTTAGTTTCAGGGACGGATGAAAAACTGTTTTTT. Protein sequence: CASSLVSGTDEKLFF.

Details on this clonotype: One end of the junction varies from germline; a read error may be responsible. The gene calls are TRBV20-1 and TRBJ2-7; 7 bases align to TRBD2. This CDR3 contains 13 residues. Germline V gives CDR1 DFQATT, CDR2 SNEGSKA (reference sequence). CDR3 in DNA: TGCAGTCCTAGCGGACACAATACGGACGAGCAGTACTTC. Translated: CSPSGHNTDEQYF.

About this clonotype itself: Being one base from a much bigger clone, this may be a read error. The DNA of the CDR3 is TGTGCCAGCAGACCTACAGGTTTGGCCACAGATACGCGGTATTTT. Protein product: CASRPTGLATDTRYF. The gene calls are TRBV7-2 and TRBJ2-3; tentatively, D is TRBD1 (5 bases). The CDR3 covers 15 residues. From germline, CDR1 is SGHTA and CDR2 FQGNSA.

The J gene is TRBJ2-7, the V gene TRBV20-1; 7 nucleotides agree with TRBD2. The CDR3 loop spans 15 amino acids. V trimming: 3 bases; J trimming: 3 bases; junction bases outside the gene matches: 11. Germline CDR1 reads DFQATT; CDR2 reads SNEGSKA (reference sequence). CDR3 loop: CSASKGTTPGYEQYF. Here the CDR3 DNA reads TGCAGTGCTAGCAAAGGGACTACACCGGGCTACGAGCAGTACTTC.

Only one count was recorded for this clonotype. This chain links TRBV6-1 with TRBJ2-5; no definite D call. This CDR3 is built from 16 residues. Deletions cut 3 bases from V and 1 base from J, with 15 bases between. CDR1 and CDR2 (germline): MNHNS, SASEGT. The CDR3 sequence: CASSDSQRPFQETQYF. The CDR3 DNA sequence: TGTGCCAGCAGTGACTCACAGAGGCCCTTCCAAGAGACCCAGTACTTC.

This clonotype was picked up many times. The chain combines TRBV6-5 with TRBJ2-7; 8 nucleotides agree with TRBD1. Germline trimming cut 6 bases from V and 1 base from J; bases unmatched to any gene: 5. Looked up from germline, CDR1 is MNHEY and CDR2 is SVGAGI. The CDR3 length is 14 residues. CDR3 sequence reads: CASSTRDRSYEQYF. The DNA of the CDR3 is TGTGCCAGCAGCACCCGGGACAGGTCCTACGAGCAGTACTTC.

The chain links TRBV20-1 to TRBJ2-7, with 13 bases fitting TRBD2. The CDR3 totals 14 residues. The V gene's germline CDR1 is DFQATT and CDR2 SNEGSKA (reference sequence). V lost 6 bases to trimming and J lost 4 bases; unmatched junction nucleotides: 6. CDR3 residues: CSASGTSGIYEQYF. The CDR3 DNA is TGCAGTGCCTCGGGGACTAGCGGGATTTACGAGCAGTACTTC.

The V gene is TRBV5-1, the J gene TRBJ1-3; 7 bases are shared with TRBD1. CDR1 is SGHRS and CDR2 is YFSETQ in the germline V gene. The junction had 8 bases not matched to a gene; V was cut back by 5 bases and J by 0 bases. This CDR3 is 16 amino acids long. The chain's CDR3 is CASSPGTVRSGNTIYF. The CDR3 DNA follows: TGCGCCAGCAGTCCGGGGACAGTTCGCTCTGGAAACACCATATATTTT.

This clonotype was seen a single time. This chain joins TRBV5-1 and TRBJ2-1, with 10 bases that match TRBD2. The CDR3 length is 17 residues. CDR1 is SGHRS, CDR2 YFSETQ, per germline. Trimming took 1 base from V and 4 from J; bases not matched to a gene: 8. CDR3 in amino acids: CASSLSLAGAGYNEQFF. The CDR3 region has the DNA TGCGCCAGCAGCTTGTCCCTAGCGGGGGCCGGGTACAATGAGCAGTTCTTC.

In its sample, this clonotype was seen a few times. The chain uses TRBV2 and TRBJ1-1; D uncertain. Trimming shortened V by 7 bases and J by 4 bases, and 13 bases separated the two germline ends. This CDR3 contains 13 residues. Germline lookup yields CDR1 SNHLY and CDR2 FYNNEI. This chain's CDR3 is CASKVDRATEAFF. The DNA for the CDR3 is TGTGCCAGCAAGGTGGATCGGGCCACTGAAGCTTTCTTT.

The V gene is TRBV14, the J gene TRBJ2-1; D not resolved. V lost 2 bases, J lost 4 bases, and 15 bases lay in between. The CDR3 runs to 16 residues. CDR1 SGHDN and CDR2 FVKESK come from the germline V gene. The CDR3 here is CASSQKQPRIYNEQFF. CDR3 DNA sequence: TGTGCCAGCAGCCAAAAACAGCCTAGAATTTACAATGAGCAGTTCTTC.

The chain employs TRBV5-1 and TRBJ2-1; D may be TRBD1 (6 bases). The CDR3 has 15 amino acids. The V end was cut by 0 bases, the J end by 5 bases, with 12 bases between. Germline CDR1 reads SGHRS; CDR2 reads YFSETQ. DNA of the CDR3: TGCGCCAGCAGCTTGGCCAATGGGGGCCACAATGAGCAGTTCTTC. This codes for CASSLANGGHNEQFF. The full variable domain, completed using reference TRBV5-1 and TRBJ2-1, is KAGVTQTPRYLIKTRGQQVTLSCSPISGHRSVSWYQQTPGQGLQFLFEYFSETQRNKGNFPGRFSGRQFSNSRSEMNVSTLELGDSALYLCASSLANGGHNEQFFGPGTRLTVL.